This paragraph reports one TCR beta chain. As yet, its antigen is unknown. This specimen belongs to a study of T cell responses to AZD1222 COVID-19 vaccine. Germline V lookup: CDR1 SGHTA, CDR2 FQGNSA. The V and J ends lost 6 bases and 1 base respectively, with 9 bases between them. This CDR3 contains 13 residues. Points from the study as a whole: Spike-specific TCR breadth and depth were elevated following two AZD1222 doses. Unmutated variant regions are reportedly the target of nearly half of TCRs that are spike-specific. Seropositive at baseline were only a handful of AZD1222 recipients. Donors were mostly white British, more females; clonal diversity possibly underestimated.

This table comes from immunoSEQ multiplex PCR, and its TCRdb copy is limited to in-frame clones, with some not included. Seen here are about 92,000 clones, roughly nine tenths observed once, and the top ten hold roughly 7.5%. This sequence joins TRBV7-2 and TRBJ1-1; D remains unclear. The input for sequencing was peripheral blood, taken on day 0 of AZD1222 vaccination. The receptor comes from an adult in good health. This chain's CDR3 is CASSPEWNTEAFF. CDR3 nucleotide sequence: TGTGCCAGCAGTCCAGAGTGGAACACTGAAGCTTTCTTT.